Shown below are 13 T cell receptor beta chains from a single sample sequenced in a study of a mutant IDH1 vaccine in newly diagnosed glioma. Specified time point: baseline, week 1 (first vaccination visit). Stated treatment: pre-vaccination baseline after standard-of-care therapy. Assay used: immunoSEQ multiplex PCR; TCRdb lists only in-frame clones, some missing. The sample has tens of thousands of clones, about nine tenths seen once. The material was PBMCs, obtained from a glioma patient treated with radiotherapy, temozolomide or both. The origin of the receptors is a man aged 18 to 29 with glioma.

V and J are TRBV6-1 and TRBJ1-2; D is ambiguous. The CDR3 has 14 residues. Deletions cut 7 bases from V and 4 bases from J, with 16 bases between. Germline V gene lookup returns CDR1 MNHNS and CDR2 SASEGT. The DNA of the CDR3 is TGTGCCAGCAAGGGCGCGACCCCCGGCTATGGCTACACCTTC. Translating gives CASKGATPGYGYTF.

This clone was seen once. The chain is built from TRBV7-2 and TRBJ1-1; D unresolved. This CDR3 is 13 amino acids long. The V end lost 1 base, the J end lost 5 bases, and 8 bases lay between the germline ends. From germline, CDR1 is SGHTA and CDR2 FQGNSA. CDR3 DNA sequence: TGTGCCAGCAGCTTAGGGGGAGGGACTGAAGCTTTCTTT. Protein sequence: CASSLGGGTEAFF.

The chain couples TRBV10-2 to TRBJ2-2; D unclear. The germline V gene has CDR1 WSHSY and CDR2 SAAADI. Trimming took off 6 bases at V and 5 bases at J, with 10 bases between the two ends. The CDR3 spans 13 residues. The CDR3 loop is CASSGQGTGELFF. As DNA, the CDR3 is TGCGCCAGCAGCGGCCAAGGTACCGGGGAGCTGTTTTTT.

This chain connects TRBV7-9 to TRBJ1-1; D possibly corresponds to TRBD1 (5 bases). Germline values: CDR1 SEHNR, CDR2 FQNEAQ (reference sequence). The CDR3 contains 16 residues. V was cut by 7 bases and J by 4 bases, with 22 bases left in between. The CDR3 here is CASTLNTGRVGTEAFF. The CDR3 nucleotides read TGTGCCAGCACCCTGAACACGGGCAGGGTGGGCACTGAAGCTTTCTTT. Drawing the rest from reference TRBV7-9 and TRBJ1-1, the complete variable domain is DTGVSQNPRHKITKRGQNVTFRCDPISEHNRLYWYRQTLGQGPEFLTYFQNEAQLEKSRLLSDRFSAERPKGSFSTLEIQRTEQGDSAMYLCASTLNTGRVGTEAFFGQGTRLTVV.

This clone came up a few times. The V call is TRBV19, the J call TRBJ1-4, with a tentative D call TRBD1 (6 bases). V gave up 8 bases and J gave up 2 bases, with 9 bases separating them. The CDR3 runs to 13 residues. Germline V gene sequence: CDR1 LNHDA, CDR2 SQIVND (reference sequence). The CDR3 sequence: CASRGATNEKLFF. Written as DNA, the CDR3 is TGTGCCAGTCGGGGGGCGACTAATGAAAAACTGTTTTTT.

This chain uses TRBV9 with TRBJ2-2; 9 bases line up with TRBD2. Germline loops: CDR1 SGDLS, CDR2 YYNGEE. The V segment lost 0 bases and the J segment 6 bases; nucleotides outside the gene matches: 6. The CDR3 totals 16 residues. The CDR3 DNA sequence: TGTGCCAGCAGCGTAGCGGGTAGCGGGAGTTCCGGGGAGCTGTTTTTT. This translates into CASSVAGSGSSGELFF.

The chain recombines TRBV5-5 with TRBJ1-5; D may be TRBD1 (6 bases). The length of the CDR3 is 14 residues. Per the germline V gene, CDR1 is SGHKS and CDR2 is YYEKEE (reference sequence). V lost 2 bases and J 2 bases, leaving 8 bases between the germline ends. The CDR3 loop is CASSLPGGNQPQHF. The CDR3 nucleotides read TGTGCCAGCAGCTTACCAGGGGGCAATCAGCCCCAGCATTTT.

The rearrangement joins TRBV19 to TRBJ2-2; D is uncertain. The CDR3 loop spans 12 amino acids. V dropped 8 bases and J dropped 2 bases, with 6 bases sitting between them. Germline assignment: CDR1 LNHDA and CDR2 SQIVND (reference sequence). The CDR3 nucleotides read TGTGCCAGTCGAAGAAACACCGGGGAGCTGTTTTTT. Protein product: CASRRNTGELFF.

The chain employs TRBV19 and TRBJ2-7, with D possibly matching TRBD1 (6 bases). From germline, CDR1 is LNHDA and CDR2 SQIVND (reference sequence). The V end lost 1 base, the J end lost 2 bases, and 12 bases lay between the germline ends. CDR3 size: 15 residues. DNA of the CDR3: TGTGCCAGTAGTATAGGTACAGGGTATCCCTACGAGCAGTACTTC. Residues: CASSIGTGYPYEQYF.

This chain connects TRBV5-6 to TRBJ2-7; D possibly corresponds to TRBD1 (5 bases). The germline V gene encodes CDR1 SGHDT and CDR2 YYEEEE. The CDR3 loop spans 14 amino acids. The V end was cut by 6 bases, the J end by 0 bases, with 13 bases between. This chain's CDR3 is CASKIRGNSYEQYF. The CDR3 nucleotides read TGTGCCAGCAAAATAAGGGGCAACTCCTACGAGCAGTACTTC.

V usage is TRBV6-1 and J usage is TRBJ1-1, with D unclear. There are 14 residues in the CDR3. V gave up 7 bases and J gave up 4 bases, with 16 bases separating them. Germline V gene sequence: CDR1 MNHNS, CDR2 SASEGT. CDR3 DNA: TGTGCCAGCACCCCAAGGTGGATTCCCACTGAAGCTTTCTTT. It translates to CASTPRWIPTEAFF.

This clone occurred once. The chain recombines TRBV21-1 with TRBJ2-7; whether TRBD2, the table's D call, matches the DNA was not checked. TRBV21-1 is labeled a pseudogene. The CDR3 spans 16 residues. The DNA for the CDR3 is TGTGCCAGCAGCAAAAAAGGGCGGGGGAGCTCCTACGAGCAGTACTTC. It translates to CASSKKGRGSSYEQYF.

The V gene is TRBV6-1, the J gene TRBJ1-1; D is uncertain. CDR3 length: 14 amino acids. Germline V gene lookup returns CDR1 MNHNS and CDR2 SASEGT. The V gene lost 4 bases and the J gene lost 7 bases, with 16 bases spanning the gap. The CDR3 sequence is CASSGPAHGGEAFF. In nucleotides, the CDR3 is TGTGCCAGCAGTGGCCCGGCCCATGGAGGTGAAGCTTTCTTT.